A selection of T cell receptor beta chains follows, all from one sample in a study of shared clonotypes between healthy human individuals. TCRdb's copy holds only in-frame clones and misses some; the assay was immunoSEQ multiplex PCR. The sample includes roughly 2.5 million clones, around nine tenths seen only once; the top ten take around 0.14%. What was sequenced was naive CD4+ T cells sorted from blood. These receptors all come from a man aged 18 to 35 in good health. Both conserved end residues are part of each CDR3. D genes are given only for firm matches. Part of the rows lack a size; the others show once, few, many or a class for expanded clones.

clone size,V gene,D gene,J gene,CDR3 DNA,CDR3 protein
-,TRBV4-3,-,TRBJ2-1,TGCGCCAGCAGCCAAGTGGGGAGCTCCTACAATGAGCAGTTCTTC,CASSQVGSSYNEQFF
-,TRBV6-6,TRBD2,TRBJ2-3,TGTGCCAGCAGAAATAGCGGGGGAGGCACAGATACGCAGTATTTT,CASRNSGGGTDTQYF
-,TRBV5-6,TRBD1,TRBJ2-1,TGTGCCAGCAGTTGGACCCCGCCGGGACAGGGACAGGGCAATGAGCAGTTCTTC,CASSWTPPGQGQGNEQFF
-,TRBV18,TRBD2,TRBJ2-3,TGTGCCAGCTCACCAGAGGGAGTAGCGGGAGGAAGCACAGATACGCAGTATTTT,CASSPEGVAGGSTDTQYF
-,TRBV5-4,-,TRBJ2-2,TGTGCCAGCAGCTTGGCGGTAAACACCGGGGAGCTGTTTTTT,CASSLAVNTGELFF
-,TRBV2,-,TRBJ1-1,TGTGCCAGCAGTGAAGAGGCGGAAAGATGGACTGAAGCTTTCTTT,CASSEEAERWTEAFF
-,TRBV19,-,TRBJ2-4,TGTGCCAGTAGTCTCGACAGGACGGCCAAAAACATTCAGTACTTC,CASSLDRTAKNIQYF
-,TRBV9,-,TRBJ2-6,TGTGCCAGCAGCGTAGGAGGTAGTGGGGCCAACGTCCTGACTTTC,CASSVGGSGANVLTF
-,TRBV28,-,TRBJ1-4,TGTGCCAGCACCCCCGGTGGACGAACAACTAATGAAAAACTGTTTTTT,CASTPGGRTTNEKLFF
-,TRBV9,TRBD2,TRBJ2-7,TGTGCCAGCAGCCCAGGACTAGCGTCAGCCGAGCAGTACTTC,CASSPGLASAEQYF
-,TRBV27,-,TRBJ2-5,TGTGCCAGCAGTTTATACAGAAGCCAAGAGACCCAGTACTTC,CASSLYRSQETQYF
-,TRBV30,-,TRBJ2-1,TGTGCCTGGAGTCGGGGCTACAATGAGCAGTTCTTC,CAWSRGYNEQFF
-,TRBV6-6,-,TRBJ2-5,TGTGCCAGCAGTTGGTTTCTGGGGGAGACCCAGTACTTC,CASSWFLGETQYF
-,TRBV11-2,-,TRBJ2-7,TGTGCCAGCACCACGACCAGGGGCAGTGGCGAGCAGTACTTC,CASTTTRGSGEQYF
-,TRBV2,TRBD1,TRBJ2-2,TGTGCCAGCAGAGAAGACAGGGGGGCCGGGGAGCTGTTTTTT,CASREDRGAGELFF
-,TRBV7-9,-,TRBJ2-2,TGTGCCAGCAGCTTGCGGAACACCGGGGAGCTGTTTTTT,CASSLRNTGELFF
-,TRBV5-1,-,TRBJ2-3,TGCGCCAGCAGCTTGGGGGACTTTACAGATACGCAGTATTTT,CASSLGDFTDTQYF
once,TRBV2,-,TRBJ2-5,TGTGCCAGCATGATTACGGAGACCCAGTACTTC,CASMITETQYF
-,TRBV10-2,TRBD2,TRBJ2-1,TGCGCCAGCAGCGGGACTAGCGGGAGGAGCTCCTACAATGAGCAGTTCTTC,CASSGTSGRSSYNEQFF
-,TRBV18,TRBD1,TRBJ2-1,TGTGCCAGCACCTACCGGACAGGGGTCGGGCCTAGCGGAGTGGGCGAGCAGTTCTTC,CASTYRTGVGPSGVGEQFF
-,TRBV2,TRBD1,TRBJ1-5,TGTGCCAGCAGCGACCCCAGGGGGCGGCAGCCCCAGCATTTT,CASSDPRGRQPQHF
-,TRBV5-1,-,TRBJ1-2,TGCGCCAGCAGCCAACTCGGCTATGGCTACACCTTC,CASSQLGYGYTF
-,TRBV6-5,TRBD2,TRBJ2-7,TGTGCCAGCAGCCGACTAGCGGGCAACGCCTACGAGCAGTACTTC,CASSRLAGNAYEQYF
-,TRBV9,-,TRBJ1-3,TGTGCCAGCAGCGTAGACGGACTCTCTGGAAACACCATATATTTT,CASSVDGLSGNTIYF
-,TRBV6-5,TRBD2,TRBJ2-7,TGTGCCAGCAAACCCTCTAGCGGGGCTCCCTACGAGCAGTACTTC,CASKPSSGAPYEQYF
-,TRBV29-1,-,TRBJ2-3,TGCAGCGTTGGCCCGACGGGGAGTGAGCAGTATTTT,CSVGPTGSEQYF
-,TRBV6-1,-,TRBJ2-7,TGTGCCAGCAGTGCCGCGCCAGGGTCGGGCGAGCAGTACTTC,CASSAAPGSGEQYF
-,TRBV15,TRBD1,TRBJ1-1,TGTGCCACCAGCAGAAGGACAGGGGGCACTGAAGCTTTCTTT,CATSRRTGGTEAFF
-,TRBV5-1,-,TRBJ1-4,TGCGCCAGCAGACATCGAGATAATGAAAAACTGTTTTTT,CASRHRDNEKLFF
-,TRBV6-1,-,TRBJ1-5,TGTGCCAGCAGTGAAGGGACATTTAGCAATCAGCCCCAGCATTTT,CASSEGTFSNQPQHF
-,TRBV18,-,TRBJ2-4,TGTGCCAGCTCACCGAGGACTGGAGGGGGAGCCAAAAACATTCAGTACTTC,CASSPRTGGGAKNIQYF
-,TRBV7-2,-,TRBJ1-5,TGTGCCAGCAGCTTCGACAGTGATAGCAATCAGCCCCAGCATTTT,CASSFDSDSNQPQHF
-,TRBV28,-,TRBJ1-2,TGTGCCAGCACCTCCGGGGGGAACTATGGCTACACCTTC,CASTSGGNYGYTF
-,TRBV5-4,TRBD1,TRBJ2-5,TGTGCCAGCAGCGATTGGACAGGAGCAAAGACCCAGTACTTC,CASSDWTGAKTQYF
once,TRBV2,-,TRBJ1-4,TGTGCCAGCAGTGAAGCGGGGACAACTAATGAAAAACTGTTTTTT,CASSEAGTTNEKLFF
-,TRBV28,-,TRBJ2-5,TGTGCCAGCCTCCTCGGGGGCGCAGAGACCCAGTACTTC,CASLLGGAETQYF
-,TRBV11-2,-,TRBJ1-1,TGTGCCAGCAGCCGCGGGGGCGGCACTGAAGCTTTCTTT,CASSRGGGTEAFF
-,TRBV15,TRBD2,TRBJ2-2,TGTGCCACCAGCAGAGATTCGACTAGCGGGACGTCCGGGGAGCTGTTTTTT,CATSRDSTSGTSGELFF
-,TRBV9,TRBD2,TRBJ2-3,TGTGCCAGCAGCGTAGATGGGGCTAGCGGGTTGACAGATACGCAGTATTTT,CASSVDGASGLTDTQYF
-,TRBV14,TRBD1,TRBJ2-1,TGTGCCAGCAGCCAAGGTTTTGGGACAGGGCTTAGCAATGAGCAGTTCTTC,CASSQGFGTGLSNEQFF
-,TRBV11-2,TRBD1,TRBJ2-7,TGTGCCAGCATCCGGGGACAGGCAGACTACGAGCAGTACTTC,CASIRGQADYEQYF
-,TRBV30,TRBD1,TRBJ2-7,TGTGCCTGGAGTTCCCCAGGCCAGGGGGCGTCCTACGAGCAGTACTTC,CAWSSPGQGASYEQYF